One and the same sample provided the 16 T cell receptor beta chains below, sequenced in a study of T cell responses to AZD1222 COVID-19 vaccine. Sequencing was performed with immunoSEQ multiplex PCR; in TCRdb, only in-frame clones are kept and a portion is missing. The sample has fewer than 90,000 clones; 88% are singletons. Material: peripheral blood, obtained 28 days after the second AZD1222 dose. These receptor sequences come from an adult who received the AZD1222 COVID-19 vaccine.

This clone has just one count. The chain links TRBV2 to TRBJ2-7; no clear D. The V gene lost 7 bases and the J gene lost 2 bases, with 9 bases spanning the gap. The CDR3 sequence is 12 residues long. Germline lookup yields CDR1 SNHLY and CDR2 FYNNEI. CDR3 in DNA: TGTGCCAGCATTGCCGAAGCCTACGAGCAGTACTTC. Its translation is CASIAEAYEQYF.

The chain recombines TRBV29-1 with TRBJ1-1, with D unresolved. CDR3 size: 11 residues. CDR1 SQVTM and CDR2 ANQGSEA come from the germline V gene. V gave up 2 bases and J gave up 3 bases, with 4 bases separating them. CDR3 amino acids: CSVERYTEAFF. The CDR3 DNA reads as TGCAGCGTTGAAAGGTACACTGAAGCTTTCTTT.

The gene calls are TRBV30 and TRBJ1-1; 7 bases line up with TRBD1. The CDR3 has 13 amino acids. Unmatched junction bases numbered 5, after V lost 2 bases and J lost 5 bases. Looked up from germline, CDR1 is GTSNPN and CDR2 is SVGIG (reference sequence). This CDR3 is CAWSTRGGTEAFF. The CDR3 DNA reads TGTGCCTGGAGTACCAGGGGGGGGACTGAAGCTTTCTTT.

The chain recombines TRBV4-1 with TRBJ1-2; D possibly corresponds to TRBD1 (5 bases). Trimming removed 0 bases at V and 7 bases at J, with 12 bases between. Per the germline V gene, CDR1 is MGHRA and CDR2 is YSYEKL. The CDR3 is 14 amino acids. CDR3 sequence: CASSQDPGSLGYTF. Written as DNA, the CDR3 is TGCGCCAGCAGCCAAGATCCAGGGTCTCTTGGCTACACCTTC.

CDR3 DNA: TGTGCCAGCTCTTCGGGACAGCAAGAGACCCAGTACTTC. It codes for CASSSGQQETQYF. The chain recombines TRBV18 with TRBJ2-5; 7 bases are a match to TRBD1. The germline V gene has CDR1 KGHSH and CDR2 LQKENI. The CDR3 contains 13 residues. Trimming cost V 6 bases and J 2 bases; bases outside gene matches: 3.

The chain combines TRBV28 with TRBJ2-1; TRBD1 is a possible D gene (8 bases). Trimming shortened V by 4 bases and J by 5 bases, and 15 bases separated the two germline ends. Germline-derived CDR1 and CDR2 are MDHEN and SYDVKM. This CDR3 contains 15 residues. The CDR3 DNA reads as TGTGCCAGCAGTTCGGAACAGGGGGGGGACAATGAGCAGTTCTTC. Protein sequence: CASSSEQGGDNEQFF.

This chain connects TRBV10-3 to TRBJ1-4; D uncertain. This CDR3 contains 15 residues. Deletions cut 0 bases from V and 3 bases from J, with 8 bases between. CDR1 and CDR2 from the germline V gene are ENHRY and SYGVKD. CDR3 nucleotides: TGTGCCATCAGTGAGTCCCAGGCCCCTAATGAAAAACTGTTTTTT. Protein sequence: CAISESQAPNEKLFF.

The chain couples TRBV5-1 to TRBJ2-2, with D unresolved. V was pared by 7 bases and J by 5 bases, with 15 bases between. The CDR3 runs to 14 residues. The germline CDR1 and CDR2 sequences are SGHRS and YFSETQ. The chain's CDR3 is CASRLGSGTGELFF. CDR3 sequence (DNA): TGCGCCAGCCGCCTCGGTAGTGGAACCGGGGAGCTGTTTTTT.

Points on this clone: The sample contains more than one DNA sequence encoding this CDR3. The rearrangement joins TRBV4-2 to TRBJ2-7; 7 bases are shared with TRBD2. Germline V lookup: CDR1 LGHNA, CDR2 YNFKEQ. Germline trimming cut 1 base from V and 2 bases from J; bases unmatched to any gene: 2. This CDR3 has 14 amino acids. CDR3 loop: CASSQAGGTYEQYF. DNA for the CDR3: TGTGCCAGCAGCCAAGCGGGAGGTACCTACGAGCAGTACTTC.

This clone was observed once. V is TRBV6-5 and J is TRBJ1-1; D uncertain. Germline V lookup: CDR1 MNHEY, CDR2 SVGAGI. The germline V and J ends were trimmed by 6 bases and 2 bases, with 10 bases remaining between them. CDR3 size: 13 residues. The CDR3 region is CASRFTGNTEAFF. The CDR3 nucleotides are TGTGCCAGCAGATTTACCGGAAACACTGAAGCTTTCTTT.

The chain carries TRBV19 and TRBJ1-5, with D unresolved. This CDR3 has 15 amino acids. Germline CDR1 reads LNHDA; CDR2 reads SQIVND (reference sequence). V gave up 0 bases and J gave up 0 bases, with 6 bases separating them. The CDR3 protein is CASSIDRYSNQPQHF. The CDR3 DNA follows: TGTGCCAGTAGTATAGACAGGTATAGCAATCAGCCCCAGCATTTT. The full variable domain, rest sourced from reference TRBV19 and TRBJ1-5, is DGGITQSPKYLFRKEGQNVTLSCEQNLNHDAMYWYRQDPGQGLRLIYYSQIVNDFQKGDIAEGYSVSREKKESFPLTVTSAQKNPTAFYLCASSIDRYSNQPQHFGDGTRLSIL.

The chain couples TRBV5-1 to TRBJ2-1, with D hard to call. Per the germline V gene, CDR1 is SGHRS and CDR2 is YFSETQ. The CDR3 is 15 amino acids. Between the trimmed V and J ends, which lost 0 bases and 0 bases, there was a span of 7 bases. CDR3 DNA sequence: TGCGCCAGCAGCTTGGAGCAGTTCTCCTACAATGAGCAGTTCTTC. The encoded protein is CASSLEQFSYNEQFF.

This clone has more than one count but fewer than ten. In nucleotides, the CDR3 is TGTGCCAGCAGCTCGGGGGGCTACAACAATGAGCAGTTCTTC. It specifies CASSSGGYNNEQFF. The chain joins TRBV11-3 to TRBJ2-1, with a weak D call TRBD2 (7 bases). The V end lost 4 bases, the J end lost 5 bases, and 12 bases lay between the germline ends. This CDR3 has 14 residues. The germline CDR1 and CDR2 sequences are SGHNT and YENEEA.

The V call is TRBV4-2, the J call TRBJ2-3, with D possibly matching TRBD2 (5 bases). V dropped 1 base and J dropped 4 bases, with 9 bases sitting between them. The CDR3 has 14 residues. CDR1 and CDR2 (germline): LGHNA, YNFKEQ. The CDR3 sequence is CASSQGSSPDTQYF. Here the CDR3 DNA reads TGTGCCAGCAGCCAAGGTTCTAGCCCAGATACGCAGTATTTT.

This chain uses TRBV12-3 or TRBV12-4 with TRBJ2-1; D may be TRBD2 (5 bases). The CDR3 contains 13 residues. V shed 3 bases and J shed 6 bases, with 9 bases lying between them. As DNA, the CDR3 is TGTGCCAGCAGTTTGGAGGCTGGCAATGAGCAGTTCTTC. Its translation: CASSLEAGNEQFF.

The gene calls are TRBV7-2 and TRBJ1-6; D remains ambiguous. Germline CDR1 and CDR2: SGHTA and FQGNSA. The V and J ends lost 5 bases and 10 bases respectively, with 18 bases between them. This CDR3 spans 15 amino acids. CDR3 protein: CASSHGPSPGSPLHF. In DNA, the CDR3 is TGTGCCAGCAGCCACGGGCCCTCCCCCGGCTCACCCCTCCACTTT. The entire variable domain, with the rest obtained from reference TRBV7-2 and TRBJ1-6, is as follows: GAGVSQSPSNKVTEKGKDVELRCDPISGHTALYWYRQSLGQGLEFLIYFQGNSAPDKSGLPSDRFSAERTGGSVSTLTIQRTQQEDSAVYLCASSHGPSPGSPLHFGNGTRLTVT.